The rows below give T cell receptor beta chains drawn from one sample of a study of CD8+ T cells in alopecia areata. Some clones are missing from TCRdb's copy, which holds only in-frame ones; the method was immunoSEQ multiplex PCR. This sample carries about 110,000 clones, roughly 55% of them seen once, and the ten largest clones take more than 20%. Sequenced sample: NKG2D-low CD8+ T cells sorted from blood. Receptors were obtained from a human donor with alopecia areata. Each CDR3 is given with its conserved first and last residue. D genes are given only for firm matches. Expanded clones get a size class; other rows say once, few or many, or leave the size out.

J gene,V gene,D gene,CDR3 length,clone size,CDR3 protein,CDR3 DNA
TRBJ2-7,TRBV5-1,TRBD1,15,NA,CASSLGDREWYEQYF,TGCGCCAGCAGCTTGGGGGACAGGGAATGGTACGAGCAGTACTTC
TRBJ2-7,TRBV28,NA,15,NA,CASSSRRRSSYEQYF,TGTGCCAGCAGCTCCAGGCGGAGGAGCTCCTACGAGCAGTACTTC
TRBJ1-1,TRBV6-5,NA,13,NA,CASSYYQGIEAFF,TGTGCCAGCAGTTACTACCAGGGTATTGAAGCTTTCTTT
TRBJ2-5,TRBV6-1,TRBD2,15,many,CASSFITSGKETQYF,TGTGCCAGCAGTTTCATTACTAGCGGAAAAGAGACCCAGTACTTC
TRBJ2-7,TRBV28,NA,15,NA,CASRYPGVGSYEQYF,TGTGCCAGCAGATACCCGGGCGTAGGGTCCTACGAGCAGTACTTC
TRBJ2-7,TRBV13,TRBD2,13,few,CASSSWTSGEQYF,TGTGCCAGCAGCTCCTGGACTAGCGGCGAGCAGTACTTC
TRBJ1-5,TRBV7-6,NA,14,NA,CASSFLGVSQPQHF,TGTGCCAGCAGCTTTCTAGGTGTGTCTCAGCCCCAGCATTTT
TRBJ2-1,TRBV19,TRBD2,16,NA,CASGPSISGTNNEQFF,TGTGCCAGTGGGCCCTCAATCTCCGGGACTAATAATGAGCAGTTCTTC
TRBJ2-1,TRBV7-8,TRBD2,16,few,CASSSQLAGVYNEQFF,TGTGCCAGCAGCTCCCAACTAGCGGGAGTTTACAATGAGCAGTTCTTC
TRBJ1-1,TRBV25-1,NA,13,NA,CASSDGMNTEAFF,TGTGCCAGCAGTGACGGTATGAACACTGAAGCTTTCTTT
TRBJ2-1,TRBV7-8,NA,14,NA,CASSTGGTYNEQFF,TGTGCCAGCAGCACGGGCGGCACCTACAATGAGCAGTTCTTC
TRBJ2-3,TRBV27,NA,16,once,CASLSRLSGFADTQYF,TGTGCCAGCCTCAGCAGGCTCTCCGGGTTTGCAGATACGCAGTATTTT
TRBJ1-2,TRBV9,TRBD1,13,NA,CASSGDREHGYTF,TGTGCCAGCAGCGGGGACAGGGAGCATGGCTACACCTTC
TRBJ2-3,TRBV4-1,NA,15,NA,CASSQGRGNTDTQYF,TGCGCCAGCAGCCAAGGAAGGGGAAATACAGATACGCAGTATTTT
TRBJ2-7,TRBV4-1,TRBD2,16,NA,CASSQAVAGGPYEQYF,TGCGCCAGCAGCCAAGCTGTAGCGGGAGGGCCCTACGAGCAGTACTTC
TRBJ2-7,TRBV27,NA,13,few,CASMGAGQYEQYF,TGTGCCAGCATGGGGGCTGGGCAGTACGAGCAGTACTTC
TRBJ2-1,TRBV5-1,TRBD2,14,NA,CASSLAGVREGQFF,TGCGCCAGCAGCCTAGCGGGAGTTCGTGAAGGGCAGTTCTTC
TRBJ2-7,TRBV4-1,NA,13,NA,CASSELRYYEQYF,TGCGCCAGCAGCGAGCTTCGGTACTACGAGCAGTACTTC
TRBJ2-2,TRBV7-8,NA,14,NA,CASRPLPVTGELFF,TGTGCCAGCCGCCCGTTGCCCGTCACCGGGGAGCTGTTTTTT
TRBJ2-5,TRBV12-5,TRBD2,15,NA,CARDRNREDKETQYF,TGTGCTAGGGATAGAAACCGGGAGGATAAAGAGACCCAGTACTTC
TRBJ2-7,TRBV7-8,NA,15,NA,CASSLPGTTPYEQYF,TGTGCCAGCAGCTTACCGGGGACGACCCCCTACGAGCAGTACTTC
TRBJ2-7,TRBV27,NA,14,NA,CASRKYDSRYEQYF,TGTGCCAGCAGAAAATATGACTCCCGCTACGAGCAGTACTTC
TRBJ2-2,TRBV19,NA,15,few,CASSPGDRDTGELFF,TGTGCCAGTAGTCCTGGAGATAGGGACACCGGGGAGCTGTTTTTT
TRBJ2-5,TRBV6-6,TRBD2,16,NA,CASSHLLAGVEETQYF,TGTGCCAGCAGCCACCTACTAGCGGGAGTGGAAGAGACCCAGTACTTC
TRBJ2-1,TRBV7-8,TRBD2,16,few,CASSLPAGGTYNEQFF,TGTGCCAGCAGCTTACCAGCGGGAGGGACCTACAATGAGCAGTTCTTC
TRBJ2-5,TRBV28,NA,13,NA,CASNTGYQETQYF,TGTGCCAGCAATACCGGCTACCAAGAGACCCAGTACTTC
TRBJ1-1,TRBV13,NA,12,NA,CASSPVREEAFF,TGTGCCAGCAGCCCCGTCCGGGAGGAAGCTTTCTTT
TRBJ2-3,TRBV7-7,NA,16,NA,CASSPNWGAHTDTQYF,TGTGCTAGCAGCCCGAACTGGGGAGCCCACACAGATACGCAGTATTTT
TRBJ2-1,TRBV5-4,NA,12,NA,CASSFLMYEQFF,TGTGCCAGCAGCTTTCTTATGTATGAGCAGTTCTTC
TRBJ2-1,TRBV27,NA,13,NA,CASSLGGLVEQFF,TGTGCCAGCAGTTTAGGGGGGTTAGTTGAGCAGTTCTTC
TRBJ2-5,TRBV7-9,NA,13,NA,CASSPSEDETQYF,TGTGCCAGCAGCCCGTCCGAGGACGAGACCCAGTACTTC
TRBJ2-1,TRBV6-5,TRBD2,15,few,CASSLWGGHNGEQFF,TGTGCCAGCAGCCTTTGGGGAGGGCACAATGGTGAGCAGTTCTTC
TRBJ1-5,TRBV6-5,NA,13,NA,CASSYKVSQPQHF,TGTGCCAGCAGTTATAAGGTTTCTCAGCCCCAGCATTTT
TRBJ1-1,TRBV27,NA,12,NA,CASSSGNTEAFF,TGTGCCAGCAGTTCCGGGAACACTGAAGCTTTCTTT
TRBJ1-1,TRBV13,NA,14,NA,CASSLVGIGTEAFF,TGTGCCAGCAGCCTAGTTGGTATTGGCACTGAAGCTTTCTTT
TRBJ1-1,TRBV28,NA,13,NA,CASSPWLGSEAFF,TGTGCCAGCAGTCCCTGGCTGGGCTCTGAAGCTTTCTTT
TRBJ1-2,TRBV4-2,TRBD1,13,once,CASSQTGGNGYTF,TGTGCCAGCAGCCAGACAGGGGGAAATGGCTACACCTTC
TRBJ2-2,TRBV28,NA,16,NA,CASSFGAGLNTGELFF,TGTGCCAGCAGTTTCGGGGCGGGGTTAAACACCGGGGAGCTGTTTTTT
TRBJ2-1,TRBV28,NA,12,few,CASSFMEREQFF,TGTGCCAGCAGTTTTATGGAGCGGGAGCAGTTCTTC
TRBJ2-7,TRBV27,NA,14,NA,CASSYRPSSYEQYF,TGTGCCAGCAGTTACCGGCCTAGCTCCTACGAGCAGTACTTC
TRBJ2-2,TRBV6-6,NA,12,NA,CATRLSTGELFF,TGTGCCACACGGCTGAGCACCGGGGAGCTGTTTTTT
TRBJ2-7,TRBV20-1,NA,11,few,CSAKLDREQYF,TGCAGTGCTAAGCTAGATAGGGAGCAGTACTTC
TRBJ2-2,TRBV9,NA,13,NA,CASSVGGTGELFF,TGTGCCAGCAGCGTAGGGGGGACCGGGGAGCTGTTTTTT
TRBJ1-1,TRBV6-5,NA,12,NA,CASTGLDTEAFF,TGTGCCAGTACAGGGTTAGACACTGAAGCTTTCTTT
TRBJ2-1,TRBV27,TRBD2,15,NA,CASSPGTSGYNEQFF,TGTGCCAGCAGTCCTGGGACTAGCGGATACAATGAGCAGTTCTTC
TRBJ2-1,TRBV7-3,TRBD2,15,NA,CASSLTSGILNEQFF,TGTGCCAGCAGCTTGACTAGCGGGATCTTGAATGAGCAGTTCTTC